This T cell receptor (beta chain) was recovered during a study of blood T cells in healthy people across ages. A J-beta primer mix and a sample-barcoded 5' primer were used in a second PCR of about 6 to 12 cycles. MiXCR was run by TCRdb on the 5' RACE reads, yielding one entry per CDR3 protein. In the table there are hundreds of thousands of distinct CDR3 sequences, around 45% of which are singletons. Investigators took around 11 milliliters of peripheral blood from every donor. Samples had at least 6 million PBMCs isolated from them. The CDR3 consists of 15 residues. In germline, CDR1 is SGHVS, CDR2 FQNEAQ.

The sequenced sample consisted of blood. The chain links TRBV7-8 to TRBJ2-4, with D hard to call. The J call is in doubt because the DNA end fits TRBJ2-7 better. The clonotype was recovered from an older woman in good health. Here the CDR3 reads CASSLLSLGDGEQYF. CDR3 sequence (DNA): TGTGCCAGCAGCTTATTGAGTCTGGGTGACGGCGAGCAGTACTTC.